A selection of T cell receptor beta chains follows, all from one sample in a study of shared clonotypes between healthy human individuals. Assay: immunoSEQ multiplex PCR; the TCRdb copy retains only in-frame clones and omits some. The sample holds around 1,100,000 clones, around 77% seen once. The sequenced sample consisted of memory CD4+ T cells from PBMCs. The origin of the receptors is a man between 18 and 29 years old in good health. Some clones in this sample may be carry-over from other donors' samples. Each CDR3 is given with its conserved first and last residue. The order of the fields is V gene, clone size, D gene, J gene, CDR3 DNA, CDR3 protein. The D gene is left open where the match is weak. Clone size is given for some rows only: seen once, a few or many times, or a class if the clone is expanded.

v_gene: TRBV28; abundance: -; d_gene: -; j_gene: TRBJ1-5; CDR3nt: TGTGCCAGCAATCTCCTCCGAGCATGGCAGCCCCAGCATTTT; CDR3aa: CASNLLRAWQPQHF
v_gene: TRBV9; abundance: once; d_gene: -; j_gene: TRBJ2-1; CDR3nt: TGTGCCAGCAGCGTTAGCGGTAGGGCTACGTTTGAGCAGTTCTTC; CDR3aa: CASSVSGRATFEQFF
v_gene: TRBV4-1; abundance: -; d_gene: -; j_gene: TRBJ2-2; CDR3nt: TGCGCCAGCAGCCAAGTAAGAGGGATTAACACCGGGGAGCTGTTTTTT; CDR3aa: CASSQVRGINTGELFF
v_gene: TRBV5-1; abundance: once; d_gene: TRBD1; j_gene: TRBJ1-2; CDR3nt: TGCGCCAGCAGCTTGGGGACAGGGAATAGGTATGGCTACACCTTC; CDR3aa: CASSLGTGNRYGYTF
v_gene: TRBV7-9; abundance: -; d_gene: -; j_gene: TRBJ1-3; CDR3nt: TGTGCCAGCAGGGTGACAGCCGCGAGCTCTGGAAACACCATATATTTT; CDR3aa: CASRVTAASSGNTIYF
v_gene: TRBV5-1; abundance: few; d_gene: -; j_gene: TRBJ2-3; CDR3nt: TGCGCCAGCAGCTTAGACCGCAACACAGATACGCAGTATTTT; CDR3aa: CASSLDRNTDTQYF
v_gene: TRBV2; abundance: -; d_gene: TRBD2; j_gene: TRBJ2-1; CDR3nt: TGTGCCAGCAGCCCATGGACTAGCGGGACCCAAGAGCAGTTCTTC; CDR3aa: CASSPWTSGTQEQFF
v_gene: TRBV7-9; abundance: -; d_gene: -; j_gene: TRBJ2-3; CDR3nt: TGTGCCAGCAGCTTAGCAGGTGAATCAGATACGCAGTATTTT; CDR3aa: CASSLAGESDTQYF
v_gene: TRBV6-5; abundance: -; d_gene: TRBD1; j_gene: TRBJ2-7; CDR3nt: TGTGCCAGCAGTTCGCCGGGACAGGGGGCCTACGAGCAGTACTTC; CDR3aa: CASSSPGQGAYEQYF
v_gene: TRBV28; abundance: -; d_gene: TRBD1; j_gene: TRBJ2-1; CDR3nt: TGTGCCAGCAGTTCCCAGGGACAGTTCTACAATGAGCAGTTCTTC; CDR3aa: CASSSQGQFYNEQFF
v_gene: TRBV6-5; abundance: -; d_gene: -; j_gene: TRBJ2-1; CDR3nt: TGTGCCAGCAGTTATCTGCAATCTTCCTACAATGAGCAGTTCTTC; CDR3aa: CASSYLQSSYNEQFF
v_gene: TRBV9; abundance: -; d_gene: -; j_gene: TRBJ1-1; CDR3nt: TGTGCCAGCAGCGTAGCCGCGGCTAACACTGAAGCTTTCTTT; CDR3aa: CASSVAAANTEAFF
v_gene: TRBV13; abundance: once; d_gene: -; j_gene: TRBJ2-2; CDR3nt: TGTGCCAGCAGCTCCCTCTGGAAGCGGAGTCCGAACACCGGGGAGCTGTTTTTT; CDR3aa: CASSSLWKRSPNTGELFF
v_gene: TRBV5-4; abundance: -; d_gene: TRBD2; j_gene: TRBJ2-5; CDR3nt: TGTGCCAGCAGTTTAGCGGGAGGGTACCAAGAGACCCAGTACTTC; CDR3aa: CASSLAGGYQETQYF
v_gene: TRBV11-1; abundance: -; d_gene: -; j_gene: TRBJ2-1; CDR3nt: TGTGCCAGCAGCCATCCTCCCTTCTCCTACAATGAGCAGTTCTTC; CDR3aa: CASSHPPFSYNEQFF
v_gene: TRBV28; abundance: -; d_gene: -; j_gene: TRBJ2-7; CDR3nt: TGTGCCAGCAGTTTTATAAAAATCGGTGGACCGAGGCTCGACGAGCAGTACTTC; CDR3aa: CASSFIKIGGPRLDEQYF
v_gene: TRBV29-1; abundance: -; d_gene: -; j_gene: TRBJ2-1; CDR3nt: TGCAGCGTTGATTACGGGAATGAGCAGTTCTTC; CDR3aa: CSVDYGNEQFF
v_gene: TRBV18; abundance: -; d_gene: TRBD2; j_gene: TRBJ2-3; CDR3nt: TGTGCCAGCTCACCACCTAGCGGGAGCACAGATACGCAGTATTTT; CDR3aa: CASSPPSGSTDTQYF
v_gene: TRBV7-2; abundance: -; d_gene: -; j_gene: TRBJ1-2; CDR3nt: TGTGCCAGCAGCCCAGACAGGAGGGATGGCTACACCTTC; CDR3aa: CASSPDRRDGYTF
v_gene: TRBV9; abundance: -; d_gene: -; j_gene: TRBJ2-2; CDR3nt: TGTGCCAGCAGTCTAGGGGTCGGACTACCCACCGGGGAGCTGTTTTTT; CDR3aa: CASSLGVGLPTGELFF
v_gene: TRBV7-9; abundance: -; d_gene: -; j_gene: TRBJ2-3; CDR3nt: TGTGCCAGCAGCCGCGGACAGTACGCCGGCACAGATACGCAGTATTTT; CDR3aa: CASSRGQYAGTDTQYF
v_gene: TRBV28; abundance: -; d_gene: -; j_gene: TRBJ2-7; CDR3nt: TGTGCCAGCAGTCCGGGACGGAAACTCTACGAGCAGTACTTC; CDR3aa: CASSPGRKLYEQYF
v_gene: TRBV2; abundance: -; d_gene: -; j_gene: TRBJ1-1; CDR3nt: TGTGCCAGCAGTGTGGCAGAACTGAACACTGAAGCTTTCTTT; CDR3aa: CASSVAELNTEAFF
v_gene: TRBV28; abundance: -; d_gene: TRBD2; j_gene: TRBJ2-7; CDR3nt: TGTGCCAGCAGCTCCCCGGGACTAGCTGGTGAGCAGTACTTC; CDR3aa: CASSSPGLAGEQYF
v_gene: TRBV2; abundance: -; d_gene: -; j_gene: TRBJ2-4; CDR3nt: TGTGCCAGCAGACCCGGGGGAAACATTCAGTACTTC; CDR3aa: CASRPGGNIQYF
v_gene: TRBV11-2; abundance: -; d_gene: -; j_gene: TRBJ2-7; CDR3nt: TGTGCCAGCAGCGCCCCGGGACGGACCTCCTACGAGCAGTACTTC; CDR3aa: CASSAPGRTSYEQYF
v_gene: TRBV6-1; abundance: -; d_gene: TRBD1; j_gene: TRBJ1-2; CDR3nt: TGTGCCAGCGTTCGGGACAGCCCCTCTAACTATGGCTACACCTTC; CDR3aa: CASVRDSPSNYGYTF
v_gene: TRBV5-6; abundance: -; d_gene: -; j_gene: TRBJ2-1; CDR3nt: TGTGCCAGCAGCTTGGCAGGGACTTACTCCTACAATGAGCAGTTCTTC; CDR3aa: CASSLAGTYSYNEQFF
v_gene: TRBV30; abundance: -; d_gene: -; j_gene: TRBJ2-6; CDR3nt: TGTGCCTGGAGTACAAGGCGCGTAGGATCTGGGGCCAACGTCCTGACTTTC; CDR3aa: CAWSTRRVGSGANVLTF
v_gene: TRBV2; abundance: -; d_gene: TRBD1; j_gene: TRBJ1-5; CDR3nt: TGTGCCAGCAGTGAATCCCGGACAGGTGGTCAGCCCCAGCATTTT; CDR3aa: CASSESRTGGQPQHF
v_gene: TRBV21-1; abundance: -; d_gene: -; j_gene: TRBJ1-1; CDR3nt: TGTGCCAGCAGCTCCAGGAAACAGGGGGGCACTGAAGCTTTCTTT; CDR3aa: CASSSRKQGGTEAFF
v_gene: TRBV7-9; abundance: -; d_gene: -; j_gene: TRBJ2-3; CDR3nt: TGTGCCAGCAGCTTAGGTCTTGGCAGGATCACAGATACGCAGTATTTT; CDR3aa: CASSLGLGRITDTQYF
v_gene: TRBV14; abundance: few; d_gene: -; j_gene: TRBJ2-1; CDR3nt: TGTGCCAGCAGCCAACACGTCCCTAGTCGCTACAATGAGCAGTTCTTC; CDR3aa: CASSQHVPSRYNEQFF
v_gene: TRBV5-6; abundance: once; d_gene: TRBD1; j_gene: TRBJ2-7; CDR3nt: TGTGCCAGCAGCTCCTGGGCCAGGACAGGGGCCTACGAGCAGTACTTC; CDR3aa: CASSSWARTGAYEQYF
v_gene: TRBV6-5; abundance: -; d_gene: TRBD1; j_gene: TRBJ1-5; CDR3nt: TGTGCCAGCAGTAACTCAGGGCAGGGGGATCAGCCCCAGCATTTT; CDR3aa: CASSNSGQGDQPQHF
v_gene: TRBV9; abundance: -; d_gene: TRBD2; j_gene: TRBJ2-4; CDR3nt: TGTGCCAGCAGCGTAGTCCCGGGACTAGCGGGCATTCAGTACTTC; CDR3aa: CASSVVPGLAGIQYF
v_gene: TRBV29-1; abundance: -; d_gene: -; j_gene: TRBJ1-4; CDR3nt: TGCAGCGTCCGGCGGGGTGGAACTAATGAAAAACTGTTTTTT; CDR3aa: CSVRRGGTNEKLFF
v_gene: TRBV6-5; abundance: -; d_gene: TRBD1; j_gene: TRBJ2-7; CDR3nt: TGTGCCAGCAGTACCACAGGGGGCTCTTCTTACGAGCAGTACTTC; CDR3aa: CASSTTGGSSYEQYF
v_gene: TRBV4-1; abundance: -; d_gene: -; j_gene: TRBJ2-5; CDR3nt: TGCGCCAGCAGCCAAGATTCGGGAGAGACCCAGTACTTC; CDR3aa: CASSQDSGETQYF
v_gene: TRBV6-5; abundance: -; d_gene: -; j_gene: TRBJ1-1; CDR3nt: TGTGCCAGCACCCTCGGCGGGCAATCCAACACTGAAGCTTTCTTT; CDR3aa: CASTLGGQSNTEAFF
v_gene: TRBV28; abundance: -; d_gene: -; j_gene: TRBJ2-7; CDR3nt: TGTGCCAGCAGTCTTGAGACTGGGCAGTACTTC; CDR3aa: CASSLETGQYF
v_gene: TRBV7-9; abundance: -; d_gene: TRBD1; j_gene: TRBJ2-5; CDR3nt: TGTGCCAGCAGCATACCCACGGGACAGCAAGAGACCCAGTACTTC; CDR3aa: CASSIPTGQQETQYF
v_gene: TRBV30; abundance: few; d_gene: -; j_gene: TRBJ1-1; CDR3nt: TGTGCCTGGAGTGTCCAGGGTAAGGGGAACACTGAAGCTTTCTTT; CDR3aa: CAWSVQGKGNTEAFF
v_gene: TRBV28; abundance: -; d_gene: -; j_gene: TRBJ1-1; CDR3nt: TGTGCCAGCAGTTTAGGGGGTTCCCTGAACACTGAAGCTTTCTTT; CDR3aa: CASSLGGSLNTEAFF
v_gene: TRBV19; abundance: -; d_gene: TRBD1; j_gene: TRBJ2-2; CDR3nt: TGTGCCAGTAGTCCTCAGTGGACAGGCTTTACGGGGGAGCTGTTTTTT; CDR3aa: CASSPQWTGFTGELFF
v_gene: TRBV7-9; abundance: -; d_gene: TRBD2; j_gene: TRBJ2-3; CDR3nt: TGTGCCAGCAGCTTAGGTCTAGCGGGAGTTAGAGATACGCAGTATTTT; CDR3aa: CASSLGLAGVRDTQYF
v_gene: TRBV6-5; abundance: -; d_gene: -; j_gene: TRBJ2-7; CDR3nt: TGTGCCAGCAGTTACTCGAGACAGGCCAGGACTTACGAGCAGTACTTC; CDR3aa: CASSYSRQARTYEQYF
v_gene: TRBV20-1; abundance: once; d_gene: -; j_gene: TRBJ2-3; CDR3nt: TGCAGTGCCACATGGGGGAATACGCAGTATTTT; CDR3aa: CSATWGNTQYF
v_gene: TRBV11-3; abundance: -; d_gene: TRBD2; j_gene: TRBJ2-1; CDR3nt: TGTGCCAGCAGCTTAGGGGTAGCGGGGACCGCCTACAATGAGCAGTTCTTC; CDR3aa: CASSLGVAGTAYNEQFF
v_gene: TRBV21-1; abundance: -; d_gene: -; j_gene: TRBJ2-7; CDR3nt: TGTGCCAGCAGCGTCCAGCGCGGGACTGGCGAGAACTACGAGCAGTACTTC; CDR3aa: CASSVQRGTGENYEQYF